One and the same sample provided the 12 T cell receptor beta chains below, sequenced in a study of T cells in Graves' hyperthyroidism and ophthalmopathy (dated by TCRdb to about 2019). Preparation of the library involved multiplex PCR. Reads for this sample came from an Illumina HiSeq 2000. TCR beta CDR3 regions were amplified from RNA transcripts. For the first round of RT-PCR on the TCR CDR3, the HTBI primer set was used together with the Qiagen OneStep RT-PCR kit. TCRdb redid the processing of the public reads, applying fastp at Q25 and MiXCR, and retained in-frame beta chains. CDR3 protein duplicates are merged, each entry listing the most common genes and DNA. The sample table contains under 300,000 distinct CDR3 sequences; only one count was recorded for 20% to 25% of them. Of the sample, about 60% falls within the top ten clones. The source material was blood. The receptors come from a man aged 25-40 years with Graves' ophthalmopathy.

This clonotype was seen more than once but under ten times. The rearrangement links TRBV13 to TRBJ2-1; D not resolved. Between the trimmed V and J ends, which lost 1 base and 7 bases, there was a span of 11 bases. Germline values: CDR1 PRHDT, CDR2 FYEKMQ (reference sequence). This CDR3 comprises 14 residues. The CDR3 nucleotides are TGTGCCAGCAGCTTAGCTGTAGTTGGGAATGAGCAGTTCTTC. Residues: CASSLAVVGNEQFF.

The rearrangement joins TRBV5-1 to TRBJ2-7, with 9 bases fitting TRBD1. Germline trimming cut 5 bases from V and 7 bases from J; bases unmatched to any gene: 16. Germline CDR1 SGHRS, CDR2 YFSETQ. The CDR3 has 16 amino acids. CDR3 sequence reads: CASRFLPGQGGQEQYF. The CDR3 DNA reads TGCGCCAGCAGATTCCTTCCGGGACAGGGTGGTCAGGAGCAGTACTTC.

This clonotype has a count of ten or more. The V call is TRBV28, the J call TRBJ2-1; 8 bases agree with TRBD2. Looked up from germline, CDR1 is MDHEN and CDR2 is SYDVKM. This CDR3 has 15 amino acids. J lost 4 bases, V lost 5 bases, and 7 bases had no gene match. The CDR3 region is CASSPAGLVYNEQFF. The CDR3 DNA reads TGTGCCAGCAGTCCTGCGGGACTAGTTTACAATGAGCAGTTCTTC.

J is TRBJ2-1 and V is TRBV12-3 or TRBV12-4; 13 nucleotides match TRBD2. The J segment lost 0 bases and the V segment lost 6 bases, leaving 11 bases of the junction unmatched. The CDR3 extends over 19 amino acids. The DNA of the CDR3 is TGTGCCAGCAGCCCCCTGACTAGCGGGAGGCCCTTCTCCTACAATGAGCAGTTCTTC. This encodes CASSPLTSGRPFSYNEQFF.

For the CDR3, the DNA is TGTGCCAGCTCACTGGATGCGGGGAACACCAATCAGCCCCAGCATTTT. Its protein product is CASSLDAGNTNQPQHF. The chain recombines TRBV18 with TRBJ1-5; unclear D gene. V was clipped by 4 bases and J by 3 bases, with 16 bases between them. The CDR3 consists of 16 residues. CDR1 is KGHSH and CDR2 is LQKENI in the germline V gene. Using reference TRBV18 and TRBJ1-5 for the parts outside the CDR3, the full variable domain is NAGVMQNPRHLVRRRGQEARLRCSPMKGHSHVYWYRQLPEEGLKFMVYLQKENIIDESGMPKERFSAEFPKEGPSILRIQQVVRGDSAAYFCASSLDAGNTNQPQHFGDGTRLSIL.

This clonotype has a handful of counts. This chain joins TRBV2 and TRBJ2-5, with D possibly TRBD2 on 6 matching bases. There are 14 residues in the CDR3. V lost 4 bases, J lost 5 bases, and 14 bases lay in between. Germline V gives CDR1 SNHLY, CDR2 FYNNEI. The CDR3 reads CASSVRLATETQYF. For the CDR3, the DNA is TGTGCCAGCAGTGTTCGTCTAGCGACGGAGACCCAGTACTTC.

This chain joins TRBV7-2 and TRBJ2-1; 10 bases align to TRBD1. Germline loops: CDR1 SGHTA, CDR2 FQGNSA. Losses at the gene ends were 5 bases for V and 5 bases for J; bases not matched to a gene: 3. CDR3 size: 14 residues. The CDR3: CASSRTGGHNEQFF. DNA of the CDR3: TGTGCCAGCAGCAGGACAGGGGGTCACAATGAGCAGTTCTTC.

This clonotype came up many times. The V and J genes are TRBV28 and TRBJ1-5, with 9 positions matching TRBD1. The trim removed 5 bases at V and 3 bases at J, leaving 11 bases unmatched. CDR3 length equals 17 residues. The germline V gene has CDR1 MDHEN and CDR2 SYDVKM. Here the CDR3 reads CASSTLGGTGLNQPQHF. The DNA of the CDR3 is TGTGCCAGCAGTACCCTAGGGGGGACAGGGCTCAATCAGCCCCAGCATTTT.

The chain has TRBV29-1 and TRBJ2-1, with D perhaps given as TRBD1 or TRBD2 (5 bases each). Germline V gives CDR1 SQVTM, CDR2 ANQGSEA. The CDR3 covers 14 residues. Trimming removed 3 bases at V and 0 bases at J, with 9 bases between. The CDR3 DNA sequence: TGCAGCGTTGAGGGACCTTTCTCCTACAATGAGCAGTTCTTC. The encoded protein is CSVEGPFSYNEQFF.

The CDR3 spells CAISDGGGGKNEQFF. CDR3 sequence (DNA): TGTGCCATCAGTGATGGGGGAGGAGGTAAAAATGAGCAGTTCTTC. The gene calls are TRBV10-3 and TRBJ2-1; D is possibly TRBD2 (6 bases). The germline V gene encodes CDR1 ENHRY and CDR2 SYGVKD. V was trimmed by 3 bases and J by 7 bases, leaving 16 bases between them. This CDR3 is 15 amino acids long.

Only a few counts were recorded for this clonotype. The chain is built from TRBV6-1 and TRBJ2-1; the D is unclear. This CDR3 is built from 11 residues. Germline assignment: CDR1 MNHNS and CDR2 SASEGT. Trimming removed 6 bases at V and 6 bases at J, with 6 bases between. CDR3 loop: CASSNPNEQFF. The DNA for the CDR3 is TGTGCCAGCAGCAACCCCAATGAGCAGTTCTTC.

This clonotype has only one observation. The V and J genes are TRBV6-6 and TRBJ1-1; 7 bases align to TRBD1. The trim removed 0 bases at V and 7 bases at J, leaving 11 bases unmatched. Germline values: CDR1 MNHNY, CDR2 SVGAGI (reference sequence). This CDR3 is built from 16 residues. The CDR3 sequence is CASSYSPLHRDSEAFF. CDR3 coding DNA: TGTGCCAGCAGTTACTCACCTCTACACCGGGACAGTGAAGCTTTCTTT.